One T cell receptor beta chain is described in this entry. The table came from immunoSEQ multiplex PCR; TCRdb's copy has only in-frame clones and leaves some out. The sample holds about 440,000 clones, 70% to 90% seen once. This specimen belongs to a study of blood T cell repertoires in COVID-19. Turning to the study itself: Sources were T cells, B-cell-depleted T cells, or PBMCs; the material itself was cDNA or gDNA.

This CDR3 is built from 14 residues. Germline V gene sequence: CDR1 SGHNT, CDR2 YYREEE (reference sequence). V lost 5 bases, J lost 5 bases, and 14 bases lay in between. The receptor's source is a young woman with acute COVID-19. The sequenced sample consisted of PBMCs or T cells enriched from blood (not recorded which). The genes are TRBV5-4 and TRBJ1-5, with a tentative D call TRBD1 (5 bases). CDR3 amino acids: CASSVDSADQPQHF. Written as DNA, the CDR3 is TGTGCCAGCAGTGTCGACAGCGCGGATCAGCCCCAGCATTTT. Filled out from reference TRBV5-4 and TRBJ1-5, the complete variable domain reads ETGVTQSPTHLIKTRGQQVTLRCSSQSGHNTVSWYQQALGQGPQFIFQYYREEENGRGNFPPRFSGLQFPNYSSELNVNALELDDSALYLCASSVDSADQPQHFGDGTRLSIL.